The 13 T cell receptor beta chains below come from one sample, sequenced in a study of T-cell reconstitution after alpha-beta-depleted transplantation in children. Unique molecular identifiers were incorporated when the TCRbeta library was constructed. TCRdb reanalysed the PCR reads using MiXCR and keeps one entry per CDR3 protein. The table shows over 400,000 distinct CDR3 sequences, with under 15% occurring only once. The input for sequencing was PBMCs from the stem cell graft donor, taken from the stem cell graft. The origin of the receptors is a human donor who donated a stem cell graft to a child with combined immunodeficiency.

This clonotype was counted only a few times. The chain joins TRBV12-3 or TRBV12-4 to TRBJ2-1; TRBD1 matches at 7 bases. CDR3 length equals 15 residues. V shed 6 bases, J shed 9 bases, and the junction held 14 bases outside the gene matches. CDR3 in DNA: TGTGCCAGCAGCCAAACTACAGGGGTCCTCGGTGAGCAGTTCTTC. This translates into CASSQTTGVLGEQFF.

This clonotype was recorded a few times. The chain joins TRBV5-1 to TRBJ2-3, with 10 bases that match TRBD2. The germline gives CDR1 SGHRS, CDR2 YFSETQ. The CDR3 runs 16 residues. Losses at the gene ends were 0 bases for V and 2 bases for J; bases not matched to a gene: 3. The CDR3 spells CASSLATSGPTDTQYF. DNA of the CDR3: TGCGCCAGCAGCTTGGCGACTAGCGGGCCCACAGATACGCAGTATTTT.

This clonotype appeared many times. The chain combines TRBV6-2 or TRBV6-3 with TRBJ2-5; 9 bases line up with TRBD1. V dropped 5 bases and J dropped 5; count of bases not matched to a gene: 0. The CDR3 spans 12 residues. Germline CDR1 MNHEY, CDR2 SVGEGT. The CDR3 DNA reads TGTGCCAGCAGTGGACAGGGGGAGACCCAGTACTTC. Translated: CASSGQGETQYF.

This sequence joins TRBV25-1 and TRBJ2-3; 9 positions agree with TRBD2. The CDR3 loop spans 16 amino acids. The V segment lost 6 bases and the J segment 3 bases; nucleotides outside the gene matches: 10. Germline V gene data show CDR1 as MGHDK and CDR2 as SYGVNS. The CDR3 is CASSGYSSGRTDTQYF. The CDR3 bases are TGTGCCAGCAGCGGCTACAGTAGCGGGAGAACAGATACGCAGTATTTT.

The chain uses TRBV20-1 and TRBJ2-5; D uncertain. Trimming shortened V by 3 bases and J by 7 bases, and 18 bases separated the two germline ends. CDR1 and CDR2 from the germline V gene are DFQATT and SNEGSKA (reference sequence). The CDR3 sequence is 14 residues long. CDR3: CSASYYEGSATQYF. The CDR3, as DNA: TGCAGTGCTAGCTACTACGAAGGGTCGGCGACCCAGTACTTC.

This clonotype was detected many times. This sequence joins TRBV10-2 and TRBJ2-5; D is undetermined. CDR1 and CDR2 (germline): WSHSY, SAAADI. The germline V and J ends were trimmed by 2 bases and 5 bases, with 12 bases remaining between them. The CDR3 spans 14 residues. The CDR3 DNA follows: TGCGCCAGCAGTGAGAGCGTGTTGGGGGAGACCCAGTACTTC. Its protein is CASSESVLGETQYF.

The chain is built from TRBV6-2 or TRBV6-3 and TRBJ1-2, with a tentative D call TRBD1 (6 bases). V lost 6 bases, J lost 2 bases, and 13 bases lay in between. Germline V lookup: CDR1 MNHEY, CDR2 SVGEGT. The CDR3 consists of 14 residues. For the CDR3, the DNA is TGTGCCAGCAGACTTCAGGGACACAACTATGGCTACACCTTC. As protein: CASRLQGHNYGYTF.

This clonotype was picked up many times. The chain combines TRBV5-6 with TRBJ2-3; no clear D gene. The V end was cut by 4 bases, the J end by 1 base, with 13 bases between. CDR1 and CDR2 from the germline V gene are SGHDT and YYEEEE. This CDR3 is built from 15 residues. CDR3 amino acids: CASSLFRFRTDTQYF. The DNA for the CDR3 is TGTGCCAGCAGCCTGTTTCGTTTCCGCACAGATACGCAGTATTTT.

This clonotype was detected only a few times. The chain combines TRBV6-1 with TRBJ1-2; perhaps TRBD1 as D (5 bases). CDR1 is MNHNS, CDR2 SASEGT, per germline. Trimming cost V 5 bases and J 4 bases, with 23 bases left between them. This CDR3 is built from 17 residues. The CDR3 coding sequence is TGTGCCAGCAGTACCGGGGCCCTTGCCACGAGCATCTATGGCTACACCTTC. It codes for CASSTGALATSIYGYTF.

The chain links TRBV7-9 to TRBJ2-3; TRBD2 might be the D (6 bases). The V end was cut by 5 bases, the J end by 1 base, with 16 bases between. The CDR3 runs 16 residues. Germline values: CDR1 SEHNR, CDR2 FQNEAQ (reference sequence). The CDR3 DNA is TGTGCCAGCAGCCCCCGGGCGGGGCAGGGCACAGATACGCAGTATTTT. This sequence encodes CASSPRAGQGTDTQYF. Variable domain in full (rest from reference TRBV7-9 and TRBJ2-3): DTGVSQNPRHKITKRGQNVTFRCDPISEHNRLYWYRQTLGQGPEFLTYFQNEAQLEKSRLLSDRFSAERPKGSFSTLEIQRTEQGDSAMYLCASSPRAGQGTDTQYFGPGTRLTVL.

The V and J genes are TRBV5-6 and TRBJ1-2, with D possibly matching TRBD1 (5 bases). V lost 2 bases to trimming and J lost 8 bases, with 19 bases between them. Germline V gene sequence: CDR1 SGHDT, CDR2 YYEEEE. The CDR3 extends over 15 amino acids. This CDR3 reads CASSLVRGQRWGYTF. The CDR3 region has the DNA TGTGCCAGCAGCTTAGTAAGGGGCCAGAGATGGGGCTACACCTTC.

This clonotype came up a few times. The chain combines TRBV5-5 with TRBJ2-3; TRBD2 matches 7 bases. This CDR3 contains 13 residues. V was clipped by 5 bases and J by 5 bases; unmatched bases: 5. CDR1 is SGHKS, CDR2 YYEKEE, per germline (reference sequence). This chain's CDR3 is CASRAGAGDTQYF. The CDR3 region has the DNA TGTGCCAGCAGGGCGGGAGCTGGAGATACGCAGTATTTT.

This clonotype was seen more than once but under ten times. V usage is TRBV7-9 and J usage is TRBJ2-5; D perhaps matches TRBD1 (5 bases). Per germline, CDR1 SEHNR and CDR2 FQNEAQ (reference sequence). The CDR3 consists of 15 residues. The V end lost 5 bases, the J end lost 5 bases, and 18 bases lay between the germline ends. The DNA of the CDR3 is TGTGCCAGCAGCCCCCGGACAAGAAGATGGGAGACCCAGTACTTC. This sequence encodes CASSPRTRRWETQYF.